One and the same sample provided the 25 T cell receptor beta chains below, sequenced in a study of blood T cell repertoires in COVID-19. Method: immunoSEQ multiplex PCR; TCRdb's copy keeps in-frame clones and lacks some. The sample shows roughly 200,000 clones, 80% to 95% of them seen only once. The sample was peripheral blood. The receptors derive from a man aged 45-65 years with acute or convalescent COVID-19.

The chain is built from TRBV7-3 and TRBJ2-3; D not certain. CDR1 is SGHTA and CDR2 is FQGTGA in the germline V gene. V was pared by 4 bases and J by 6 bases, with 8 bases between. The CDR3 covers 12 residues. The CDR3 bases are TGTGCCAGCAGCTATACTTCCGATACGCAGTATTTT. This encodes CASSYTSDTQYF.

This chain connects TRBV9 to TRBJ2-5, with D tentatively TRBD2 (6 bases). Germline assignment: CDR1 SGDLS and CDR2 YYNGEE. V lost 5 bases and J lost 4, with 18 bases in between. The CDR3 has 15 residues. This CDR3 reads CASSSGGGILETQYF. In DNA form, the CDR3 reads TGTGCCAGCAGTTCCGGGGGAGGAATATTAGAGACCCAGTACTTC.

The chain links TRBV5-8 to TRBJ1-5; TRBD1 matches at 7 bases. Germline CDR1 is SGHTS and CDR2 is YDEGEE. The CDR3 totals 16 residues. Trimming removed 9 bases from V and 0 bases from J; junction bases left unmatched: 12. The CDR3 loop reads CATTGPFLYSNQPQHF. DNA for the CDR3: TGTGCCACGACAGGGCCCTTCCTTTATAGCAATCAGCCCCAGCATTTT.

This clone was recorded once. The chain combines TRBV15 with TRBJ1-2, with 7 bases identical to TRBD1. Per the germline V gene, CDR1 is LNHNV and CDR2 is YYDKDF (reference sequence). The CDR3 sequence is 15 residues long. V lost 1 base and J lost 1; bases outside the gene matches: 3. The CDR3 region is CATSRGGQYNYGYTF. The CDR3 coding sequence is TGTGCCACCAGCAGAGGGGGACAGTATAACTATGGCTACACCTTC.

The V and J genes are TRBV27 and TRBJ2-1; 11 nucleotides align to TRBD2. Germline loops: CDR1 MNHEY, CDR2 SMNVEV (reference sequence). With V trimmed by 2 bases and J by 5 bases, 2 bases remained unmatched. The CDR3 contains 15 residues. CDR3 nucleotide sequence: TGTGCCAGCAGTTTAGGGACTAGCGGTCACAATGAGCAGTTCTTC. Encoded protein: CASSLGTSGHNEQFF.

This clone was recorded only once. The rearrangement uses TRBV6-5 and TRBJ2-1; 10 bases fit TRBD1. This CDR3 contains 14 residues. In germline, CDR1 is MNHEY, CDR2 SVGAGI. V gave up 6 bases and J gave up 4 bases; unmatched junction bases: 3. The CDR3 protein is CASSAGQGYNEQFF. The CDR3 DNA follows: TGTGCCAGCAGCGCGGGACAGGGGTACAATGAGCAGTTCTTC.

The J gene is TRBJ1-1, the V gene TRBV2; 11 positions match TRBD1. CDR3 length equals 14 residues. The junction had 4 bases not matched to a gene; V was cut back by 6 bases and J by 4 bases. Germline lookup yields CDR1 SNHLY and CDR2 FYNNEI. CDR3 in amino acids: CASSGTGGGTEAFF. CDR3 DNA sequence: TGTGCCAGCAGCGGGACAGGGGGGGGCACTGAAGCTTTCTTT.

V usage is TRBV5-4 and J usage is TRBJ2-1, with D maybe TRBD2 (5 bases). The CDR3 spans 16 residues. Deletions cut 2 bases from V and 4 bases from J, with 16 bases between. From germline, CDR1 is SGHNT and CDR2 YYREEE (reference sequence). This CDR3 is CASSLTSSSLYNEQFF. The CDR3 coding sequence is TGTGCCAGCAGCTTAACGTCTAGCTCGCTTTACAATGAGCAGTTCTTC.

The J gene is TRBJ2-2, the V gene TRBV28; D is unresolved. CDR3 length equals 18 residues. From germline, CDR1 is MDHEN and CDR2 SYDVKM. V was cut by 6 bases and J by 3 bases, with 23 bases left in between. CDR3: CASRPGRWPAPDTGELFF. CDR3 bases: TGTGCCAGCAGGCCCGGCAGGTGGCCCGCCCCTGACACCGGGGAGCTGTTTTTT.

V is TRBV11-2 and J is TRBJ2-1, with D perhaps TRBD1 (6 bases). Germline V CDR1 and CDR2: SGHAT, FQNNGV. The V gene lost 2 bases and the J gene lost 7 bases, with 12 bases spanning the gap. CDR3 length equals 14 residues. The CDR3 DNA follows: TGTGCCAGCAGCTTAACAGGGTTTTGGAATGAGCAGTTCTTC. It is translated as CASSLTGFWNEQFF.

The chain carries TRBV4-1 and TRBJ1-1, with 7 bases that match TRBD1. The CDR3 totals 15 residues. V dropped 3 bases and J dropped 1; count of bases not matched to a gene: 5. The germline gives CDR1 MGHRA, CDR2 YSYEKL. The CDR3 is CASSQIDRENTEAFF. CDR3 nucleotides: TGCGCCAGCAGCCAGATTGACAGGGAGAACACTGAAGCTTTCTTT.

The CDR3 bases are TGTGCCAGCAGCCCCTGGGGGATGGGGACAAACACTGAAGCTTTCTTT. As protein: CASSPWGMGTNTEAFF. The chain employs TRBV11-1 and TRBJ1-1; TRBD1 is a possible D gene (6 bases). The CDR3 spans 16 residues. CDR1 SGHAT and CDR2 FQDESV come from the germline V gene (reference sequence). Trimming took off 5 bases at V and 2 bases at J, with 18 bases between the two ends. Looking up the rest from reference TRBV11-1 and TRBJ1-1 gives the full variable domain: EAEVAQSPRYKITEKSQAVAFWCDPISGHATLYWYRQILGQGPELLVQFQDESVVDDSQLPKDRFSAERLKGVDSTLKIQPAELGDSAMYLCASSPWGMGTNTEAFFGQGTRLTVV.

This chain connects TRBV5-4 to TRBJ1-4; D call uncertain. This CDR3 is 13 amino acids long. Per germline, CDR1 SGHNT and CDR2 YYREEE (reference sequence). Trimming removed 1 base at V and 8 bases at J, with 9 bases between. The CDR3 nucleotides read TGTGCCAGCAGCTTGCAGGCTCAGGAAAAACTGTTTTTT. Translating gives CASSLQAQEKLFF.

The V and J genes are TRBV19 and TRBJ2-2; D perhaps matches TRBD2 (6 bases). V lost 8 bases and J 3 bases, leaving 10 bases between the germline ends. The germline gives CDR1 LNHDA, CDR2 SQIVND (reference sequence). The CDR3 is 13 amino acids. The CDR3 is CASHPGDTGELFF. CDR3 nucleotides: TGTGCCAGTCACCCGGGGGACACCGGGGAGCTGTTTTTT. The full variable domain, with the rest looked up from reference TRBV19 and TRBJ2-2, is DGGITQSPKYLFRKEGQNVTLSCEQNLNHDAMYWYRQDPGQGLRLIYYSQIVNDFQKGDIAEGYSVSREKKESFPLTVTSAQKNPTAFYLCASHPGDTGELFFGEGSRLTVL.

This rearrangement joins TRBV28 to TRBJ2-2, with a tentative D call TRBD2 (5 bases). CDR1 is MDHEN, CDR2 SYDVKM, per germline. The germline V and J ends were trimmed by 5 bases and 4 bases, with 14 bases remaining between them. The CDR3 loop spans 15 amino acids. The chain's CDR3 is CASSVEGSSTGELFF. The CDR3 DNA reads TGTGCCAGCAGTGTCGAGGGCAGCAGCACCGGGGAGCTGTTTTTT.

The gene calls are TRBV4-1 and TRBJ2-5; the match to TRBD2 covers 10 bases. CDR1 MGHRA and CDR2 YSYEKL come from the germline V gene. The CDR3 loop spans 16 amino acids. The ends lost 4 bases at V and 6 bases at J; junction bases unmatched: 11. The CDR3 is CASSRGTGTSDKTQYF. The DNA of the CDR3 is TGCGCCAGCAGCCGGGGCACCGGGACTAGCGATAAGACCCAGTACTTC.

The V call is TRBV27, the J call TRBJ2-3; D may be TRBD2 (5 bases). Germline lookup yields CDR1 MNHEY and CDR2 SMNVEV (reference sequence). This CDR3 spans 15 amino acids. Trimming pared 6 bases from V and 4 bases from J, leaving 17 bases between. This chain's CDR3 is CASRGLWESADTQYF. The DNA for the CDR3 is TGTGCCAGCAGGGGGTTGTGGGAGTCAGCAGATACGCAGTATTTT.

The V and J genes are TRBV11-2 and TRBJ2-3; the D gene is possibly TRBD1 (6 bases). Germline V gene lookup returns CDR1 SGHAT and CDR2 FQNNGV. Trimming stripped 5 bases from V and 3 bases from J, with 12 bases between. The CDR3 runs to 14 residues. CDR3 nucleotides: TGTGCCAGCAGCATACAGGGCTTAACAGATACGCAGTATTTT. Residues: CASSIQGLTDTQYF.

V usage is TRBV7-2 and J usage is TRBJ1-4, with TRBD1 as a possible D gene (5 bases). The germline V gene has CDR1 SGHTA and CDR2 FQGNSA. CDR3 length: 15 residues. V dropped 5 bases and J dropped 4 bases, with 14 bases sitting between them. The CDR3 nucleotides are TGTGCCAGCAGCAAAAACTGGGGGGATAATGAAAAACTGTTTTTT. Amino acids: CASSKNWGDNEKLFF.

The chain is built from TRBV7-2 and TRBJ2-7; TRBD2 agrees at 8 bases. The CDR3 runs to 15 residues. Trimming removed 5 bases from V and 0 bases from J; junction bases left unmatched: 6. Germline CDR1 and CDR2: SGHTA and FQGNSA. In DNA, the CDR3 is TGTGCCAGCAGCGCACTAGCGGCAAGCTCCTACGAGCAGTACTTC. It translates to CASSALAASSYEQYF.

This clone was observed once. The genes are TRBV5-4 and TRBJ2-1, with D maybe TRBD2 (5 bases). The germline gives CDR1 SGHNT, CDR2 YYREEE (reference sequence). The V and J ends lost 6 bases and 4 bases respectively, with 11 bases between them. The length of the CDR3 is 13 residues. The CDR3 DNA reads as TGTGCCAGCACTCGGACTGGTTACAATGAGCAGTTCTTC. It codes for CASTRTGYNEQFF.

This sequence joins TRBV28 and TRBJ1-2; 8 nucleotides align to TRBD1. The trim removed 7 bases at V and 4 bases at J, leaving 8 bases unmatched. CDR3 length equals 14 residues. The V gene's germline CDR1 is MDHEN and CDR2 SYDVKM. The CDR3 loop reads CASTQGAQGYGYTF. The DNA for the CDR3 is TGTGCCAGCACTCAGGGGGCGCAGGGCTATGGCTACACCTTC.

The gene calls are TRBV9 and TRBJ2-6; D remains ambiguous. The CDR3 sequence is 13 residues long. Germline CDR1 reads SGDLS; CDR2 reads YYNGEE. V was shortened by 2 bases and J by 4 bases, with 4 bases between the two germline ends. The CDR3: CASSVVGANVLTF. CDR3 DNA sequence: TGTGCCAGCAGCGTCGTCGGGGCCAACGTCCTGACTTTC.

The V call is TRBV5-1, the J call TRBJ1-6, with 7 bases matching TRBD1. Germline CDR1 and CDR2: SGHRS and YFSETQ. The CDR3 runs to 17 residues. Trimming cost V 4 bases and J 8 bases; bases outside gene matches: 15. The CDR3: CASSTDTQGRGYSPLHF. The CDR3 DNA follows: TGCGCCAGCAGCACGGATACACAGGGGCGGGGATATTCACCCCTCCACTTT.

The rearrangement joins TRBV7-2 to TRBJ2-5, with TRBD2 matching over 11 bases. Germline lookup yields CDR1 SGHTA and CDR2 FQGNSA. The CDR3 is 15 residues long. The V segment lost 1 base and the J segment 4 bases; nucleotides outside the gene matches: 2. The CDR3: CASSLVTSGGETQYF. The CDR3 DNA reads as TGTGCCAGCAGCTTAGTTACTAGCGGGGGAGAGACCCAGTACTTC.